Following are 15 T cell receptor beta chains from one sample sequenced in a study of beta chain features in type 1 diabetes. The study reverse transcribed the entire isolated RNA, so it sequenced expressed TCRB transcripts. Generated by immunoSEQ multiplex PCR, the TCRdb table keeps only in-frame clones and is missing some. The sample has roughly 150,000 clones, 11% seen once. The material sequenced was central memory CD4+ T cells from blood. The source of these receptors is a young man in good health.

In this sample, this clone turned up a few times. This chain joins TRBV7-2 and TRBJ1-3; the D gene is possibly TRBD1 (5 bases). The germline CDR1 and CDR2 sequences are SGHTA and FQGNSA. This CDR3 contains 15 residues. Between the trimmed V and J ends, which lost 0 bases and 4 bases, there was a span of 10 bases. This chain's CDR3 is CASSLAGTGGNTIYF. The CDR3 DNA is TGTGCCAGCAGCTTAGCGGGGACCGGGGGAAACACCATATATTTT.

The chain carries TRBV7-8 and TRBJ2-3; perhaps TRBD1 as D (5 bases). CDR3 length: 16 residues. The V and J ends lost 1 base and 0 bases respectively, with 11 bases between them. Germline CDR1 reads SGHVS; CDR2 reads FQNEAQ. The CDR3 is CASSLVRTMSTDTQYF. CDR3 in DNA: TGTGCCAGCAGCTTAGTCAGGACAATGAGCACAGATACGCAGTATTTT. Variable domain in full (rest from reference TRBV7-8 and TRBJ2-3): GAGVSQSPRYKVAKRGQDVALRCDPISGHVSLFWYQQALGQGPEFLTYFQNEAQLDKSGLPSDRFFAERPEGSVSTLKIQRTQQEDSAVYLCASSLVRTMSTDTQYFGPGTRLTVL.

This chain's CDR3 is CASSQDLQGAGTQYF. DNA for the CDR3: TGCGCCAGCAGCCAAGATCTTCAGGGGGCCGGGACGCAGTATTTT. The chain carries TRBV4-3 and TRBJ2-3; 8 nucleotides agree with TRBD1. Germline trimming cut 0 bases from V and 9 bases from J; bases unmatched to any gene: 8. The CDR3 consists of 15 residues. CDR1 is LGHNA and CDR2 is YSLEER in the germline V gene.

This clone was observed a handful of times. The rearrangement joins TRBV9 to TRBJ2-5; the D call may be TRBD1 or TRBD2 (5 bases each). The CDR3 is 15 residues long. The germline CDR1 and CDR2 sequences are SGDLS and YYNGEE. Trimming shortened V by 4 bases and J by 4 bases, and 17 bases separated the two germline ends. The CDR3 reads CASSSLGTSGETQYF. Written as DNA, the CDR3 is TGTGCCAGCAGCTCTCTTGGGACCTCGGGAGAGACCCAGTACTTC.

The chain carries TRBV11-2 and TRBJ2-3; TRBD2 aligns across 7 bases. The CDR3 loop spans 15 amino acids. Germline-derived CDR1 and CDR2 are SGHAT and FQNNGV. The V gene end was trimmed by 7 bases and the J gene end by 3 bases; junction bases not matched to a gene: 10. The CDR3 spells CASITRGGRTDTQYF. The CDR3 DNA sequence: TGTGCCAGCATAACAAGAGGCGGGAGAACAGATACGCAGTATTTT.

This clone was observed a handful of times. CDR3 amino acids: CASSRGQPSSGANVLTF. The CDR3 nucleotides are TGTGCCAGCAGCCGCGGACAGCCTAGCTCTGGGGCCAACGTCCTGACTTTC. The chain combines TRBV7-2 with TRBJ2-6, with D possibly TRBD1 on 6 matching bases. The CDR3 totals 17 residues. CDR1 and CDR2 from the germline V gene are SGHTA and FQGNSA. The V end was cut by 5 bases, the J end by 0 bases, with 14 bases between.

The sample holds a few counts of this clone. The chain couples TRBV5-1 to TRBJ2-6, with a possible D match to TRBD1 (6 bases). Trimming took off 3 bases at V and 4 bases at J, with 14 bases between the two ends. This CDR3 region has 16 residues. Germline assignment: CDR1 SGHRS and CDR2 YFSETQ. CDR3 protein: CASSSTVGAGANVLTF. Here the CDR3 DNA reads TGCGCCAGCAGCTCGACCGTGGGGGCCGGGGCCAACGTCCTGACTTTC.

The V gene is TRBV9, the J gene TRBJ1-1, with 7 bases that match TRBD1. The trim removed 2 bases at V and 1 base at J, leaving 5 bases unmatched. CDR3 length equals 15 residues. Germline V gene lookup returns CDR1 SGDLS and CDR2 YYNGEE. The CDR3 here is CASSVEGAQNTEAFF. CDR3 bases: TGTGCCAGCAGCGTCGAGGGGGCCCAGAACACTGAAGCTTTCTTT.

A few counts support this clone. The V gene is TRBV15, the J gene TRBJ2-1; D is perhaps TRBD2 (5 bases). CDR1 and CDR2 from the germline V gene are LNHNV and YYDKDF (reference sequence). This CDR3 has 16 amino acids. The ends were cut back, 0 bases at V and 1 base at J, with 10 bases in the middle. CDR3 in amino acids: CATSRDVRESYNEQFF. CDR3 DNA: TGTGCCACCAGCAGAGACGTGAGGGAATCCTACAATGAGCAGTTCTTC. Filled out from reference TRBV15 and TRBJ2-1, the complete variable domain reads DAMVIQNPRYQVTQFGKPVTLSCSQTLNHNVMYWYQQKSSQAPKLLFHYYDKDFNNEADTPDNFQSRRPNTSFCFLDIRSPGLGDTAMYLCATSRDVRESYNEQFFGPGTRLTVL.

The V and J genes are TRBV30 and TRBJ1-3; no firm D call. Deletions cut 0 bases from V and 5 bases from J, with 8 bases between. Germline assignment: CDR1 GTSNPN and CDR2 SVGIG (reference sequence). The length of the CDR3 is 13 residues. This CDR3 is CAWSVSVRNTIYF. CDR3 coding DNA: TGTGCCTGGAGTGTTTCGGTTCGAAACACCATATATTTT.

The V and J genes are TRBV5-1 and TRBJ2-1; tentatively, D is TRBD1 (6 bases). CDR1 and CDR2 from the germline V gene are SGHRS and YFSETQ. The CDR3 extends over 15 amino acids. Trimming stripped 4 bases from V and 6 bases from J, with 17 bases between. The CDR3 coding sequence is TGCGCCAGCAGCCTGGCTCGGGTGGGGGCCAATGAGCAGTTCTTC. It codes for CASSLARVGANEQFF.

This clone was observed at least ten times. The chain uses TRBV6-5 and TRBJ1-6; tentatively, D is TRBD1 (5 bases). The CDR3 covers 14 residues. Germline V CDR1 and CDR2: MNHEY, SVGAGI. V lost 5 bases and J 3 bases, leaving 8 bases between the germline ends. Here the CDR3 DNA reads TGTGCCAGCAGTCGGGGACTCTATAATTCACCCCTCCACTTT. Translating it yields CASSRGLYNSPLHF.

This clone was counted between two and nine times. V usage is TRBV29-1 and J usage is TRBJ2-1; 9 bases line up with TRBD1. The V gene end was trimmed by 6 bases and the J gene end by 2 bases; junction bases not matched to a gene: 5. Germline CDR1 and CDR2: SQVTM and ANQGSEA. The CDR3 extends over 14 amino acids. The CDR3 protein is CSVANRGPYNEQFF. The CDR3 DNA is TGCAGCGTCGCGAACAGGGGGCCCTACAATGAGCAGTTCTTC.

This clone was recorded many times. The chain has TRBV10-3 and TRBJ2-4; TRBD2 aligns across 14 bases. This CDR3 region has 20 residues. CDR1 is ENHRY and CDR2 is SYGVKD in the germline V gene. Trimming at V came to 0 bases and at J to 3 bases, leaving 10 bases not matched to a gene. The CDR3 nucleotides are TGTGCCATCAGTGAGTCACCGACTAGCGGGGGGGCCATCGGCAAAAACATTCAGTACTTC. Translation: CAISESPTSGGAIGKNIQYF.

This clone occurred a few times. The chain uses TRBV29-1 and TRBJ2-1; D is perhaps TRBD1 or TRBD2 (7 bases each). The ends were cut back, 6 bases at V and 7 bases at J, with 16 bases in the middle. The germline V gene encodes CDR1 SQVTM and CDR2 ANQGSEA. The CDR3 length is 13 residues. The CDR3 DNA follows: TGCAGCGTGTACAGGGGCGGGGGTAATGAGCAGTTCTTC. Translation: CSVYRGGGNEQFF.